These 30 T cell receptor beta chains were sequenced from one sample in a study of human T cells and chemical hapten exposure. TCRdb re-called the RACE reads with MiXCR, one entry per CDR3 protein. The sample has tens of thousands of distinct CDR3 sequences; about 9.1% are singletons. The time point: patch test 1, 2 weeks after DPC sensitization. The treatment denotes: therapeutic diphenylcyclopropenone sensitization with weekly scalp DPC. Here the sequenced sample was whole blood, taken in connection with sensitization to the hapten diphenylcyclopropenone (DPC). These receptors were taken from a woman in her thirties or forties with alopecia areata. Some clones in this sample may be carry-over from other donors' samples.

This clonotype was detected many times. The V gene is TRBV18, the J gene TRBJ2-1, with D possibly matching TRBD1 (5 bases). CDR3 length equals 14 residues. CDR1 and CDR2 (germline): KGHSH, LQKENI. V was cut by 5 bases and J by 7 bases, with 15 bases left in between. CDR3 DNA sequence: TGTGCCAGCTCAAATCAGGCAGGGCTAAATGAGCAGTTCTTC. It translates to CASSNQAGLNEQFF.

This clonotype was observed at least ten times. The chain is built from TRBV12-3 or TRBV12-4 and TRBJ1-5; D call uncertain. The CDR3 loop spans 14 amino acids. The V end was cut by 5 bases, the J end by 7 bases, with 15 bases between. CDR3 in amino acids: CASSPQGSGQPQHF. CDR3 coding DNA: TGTGCCAGCAGTCCCCAAGGGTCTGGCCAGCCCCAGCATTTT.

This clonotype was observed a handful of times. This sequence joins TRBV9 and TRBJ1-1; D perhaps matches TRBD1 (6 bases). Per germline, CDR1 SGDLS and CDR2 YYNGEE. The CDR3 has 13 amino acids. The germline V and J ends were trimmed by 2 bases and 3 bases, with 8 bases remaining between them. The CDR3 spells CASSVHRDTEAFF. The DNA for the CDR3 is TGTGCCAGCAGCGTTCACAGGGACACTGAAGCTTTCTTT.

This clonotype was seen many times. This chain links TRBV5-1 with TRBJ2-5; the D is unclear. Germline loops: CDR1 SGHRS, CDR2 YFSETQ. This CDR3 is built from 14 residues. V was clipped by 0 bases and J by 1 base, with 7 bases between them. The CDR3 spells CASSLGAAQETQYF. CDR3 nucleotide sequence: TGCGCCAGCAGCTTGGGGGCGGCCCAAGAGACCCAGTACTTC.

This clonotype was recorded many times. The chain carries TRBV6-5 and TRBJ1-2; TRBD1 matches 9 bases. The CDR3 is 15 amino acids. From germline, CDR1 is MNHEY and CDR2 SVGAGI. The V gene end was trimmed by 5 bases and the J gene end by 4 bases; junction bases not matched to a gene: 8. The CDR3 loop reads CASSPTGGYRYGYTF. Written as DNA, the CDR3 is TGTGCCAGCAGTCCAACAGGGGGCTATCGCTATGGCTACACCTTC.

There are many counts of this clonotype. Written as DNA, the CDR3 is TGTGCCAGCCGACTAGCGGGGGGAAACACCGGGGAGCTGTTTTTT. Translating gives CASRLAGGNTGELFF. This chain joins TRBV7-3 and TRBJ2-2, with 13 bases that match TRBD2. CDR3 length: 15 amino acids. The V gene end was trimmed by 8 bases and the J gene end by 2 bases; junction bases not matched to a gene: 2. In germline, CDR1 is SGHTA, CDR2 FQGTGA. Complete variable domain (other parts from reference TRBV7-3 and TRBJ2-2): GAGVSQTPSNKVTEKGKYVELRCDPISGHTALYWYRQSLGQGPEFLIYFQGTGAADDSGLPNDRFFAVRPEGSVSTLKIQRTERGDSAVYLCASRLAGGNTGELFFGEGSRLTVL.

Regarding this clonotype: This may stem from a read error, because a much larger clone lies one nucleotide away. J is TRBJ1-6 and V is TRBV20-1; D might be TRBD1 (5 bases). Germline V gene lookup returns CDR1 DFQATT and CDR2 SNEGSKA (reference sequence). The CDR3 length is 14 residues. The V and J ends lost 1 base and 7 bases respectively, with 11 bases between them. In DNA, the CDR3 is TGCAGTGCTAGAGTCCTGGGACCGAATTCACCCCTCCACTTT. Amino acid sequence: CSARVLGPNSPLHF.

This clonotype was detected only a few times. J is TRBJ1-6 and V is TRBV5-1, with no clear D. The CDR3 has 20 residues. Germline V gene lookup returns CDR1 SGHRS and CDR2 YFSETQ. Trimming cost V 1 base and J 0 bases, with 20 bases left between them. CDR3 sequence: CASSLYSGKVGSSYNSPLHF. The CDR3 bases are TGCGCCAGCAGCTTGTATTCAGGCAAGGTGGGGAGCTCCTATAATTCACCCCTCCACTTT. Using reference TRBV5-1 and TRBJ1-6 for the parts outside the CDR3, the full variable domain is KAGVTQTPRYLIKTRGQQVTLSCSPISGHRSVSWYQQTPGQGLQFLFEYFSETQRNKGNFPGRFSGRQFSNSRSEMNVSTLELGDSALYLCASSLYSGKVGSSYNSPLHFGNGTRLTVT.

This clonotype has a count of ten or more. Written as DNA, the CDR3 is TGTGCCAGCAGCCCCGGGACCGCTACCTACGAGCAGTACTTC. Translating it yields CASSPGTATYEQYF. This chain links TRBV7-2 with TRBJ2-7; perhaps D is TRBD1 or TRBD2 (5 bases each). Trimming removed 5 bases at V and 2 bases at J, with 13 bases between. The CDR3 has 14 residues. Germline loops: CDR1 SGHTA, CDR2 FQGNSA.

This clonotype showed up many times. The rearrangement joins TRBV4-2 to TRBJ2-1; no definite D call. This CDR3 is 13 amino acids long. The ends were cut back, 0 bases at V and 7 bases at J, with 7 bases in the middle. Germline CDR1 and CDR2: LGHNA and YNFKEQ. The CDR3 is CASSQDSGNEQFF. CDR3 DNA: TGTGCCAGCAGCCAAGATTCCGGAAATGAGCAGTTCTTC.

This clonotype was observed many times. The chain carries TRBV7-9 and TRBJ1-1; 9 bases match TRBD1. The V gene's germline CDR1 is SEHNR and CDR2 FQNEAQ (reference sequence). Trimming removed 8 bases from V and 5 bases from J; junction bases left unmatched: 6. The CDR3 sequence is 13 residues long. This chain's CDR3 is CASSGTGRTEAFF. DNA for the CDR3: TGTGCCAGCTCCGGGACAGGGCGGACTGAAGCTTTCTTT. Combining the CDR3 with reference TRBV7-9 and TRBJ1-1 gives the whole variable domain DTGVSQNPRHKITKRGQNVTFRCDPISEHNRLYWYRQTLGQGPEFLTYFQNEAQLEKSRLLSDRFSAERPKGSFSTLEIQRTEQGDSAMYLCASSGTGRTEAFFGQGTRLTVV.

In this sample, this clonotype turned up many times. This chain uses TRBV7-2 with TRBJ1-2; D possibly corresponds to TRBD1 (5 bases). V was clipped by 5 bases and J by 0 bases, with 7 bases between them. This CDR3 has 13 residues. The germline V gene has CDR1 SGHTA and CDR2 FQGNSA. In DNA, the CDR3 is TGTGCCAGCAGCACGACAGCTAACTATGGCTACACCTTC. It specifies CASSTTANYGYTF.

This clonotype was counted many times. The V call is TRBV2, the J call TRBJ2-3; 9 bases fit TRBD2. There are 18 residues in the CDR3. Looked up from germline, CDR1 is SNHLY and CDR2 is FYNNEI. J gave up 5 bases and V 1 base, and 13 bases lay outside the gene matches. The DNA of the CDR3 is TGTGCCAGCAGTGAAGTCCCCTTCCTGGCGGGGGGGCGAGATACGCAGTATTTT. Translation: CASSEVPFLAGGRDTQYF.

This clonotype appeared a few times. The rearrangement links TRBV5-5 to TRBJ2-1; no reliable D call. CDR3 length: 14 amino acids. Germline V gene lookup returns CDR1 SGHKS and CDR2 YYEKEE (reference sequence). V was shortened by 2 bases and J by 7 bases, with 13 bases between the two germline ends. CDR3 sequence reads: CASSLGGWLNEQFF. CDR3 DNA: TGTGCCAGCAGCTTAGGCGGTTGGCTGAATGAGCAGTTCTTC.

This clonotype was recorded many times. The CDR3, as DNA: TGCAGTGTTGCGACAGGAAGGGGACTGCTCTATGGCTACACCTTC. The encoded protein is CSVATGRGLLYGYTF. The V and J genes are TRBV20-1 and TRBJ1-2; D possibly corresponds to TRBD1 (6 bases). V was shortened by 7 bases and J by 4 bases, with 22 bases between the two germline ends. CDR1 and CDR2 (germline): DFQATT, SNEGSKA (reference sequence). This CDR3 spans 15 amino acids.

This clonotype was found many times. V and J are TRBV5-1 and TRBJ2-1, with D uncertain. Germline lookup yields CDR1 SGHRS and CDR2 YFSETQ. The V and J ends lost 0 bases and 9 bases respectively, with 4 bases between them. The CDR3 has 11 amino acids. CDR3 in DNA: TGCGCCAGCAGCTTGGGGGGTGAGCAGTTCTTC. This gives the protein CASSLGGEQFF.

This clonotype was detected many times. This chain links TRBV30 with TRBJ1-5; 9 bases match TRBD1. The germline CDR1 and CDR2 sequences are GTSNPN and SVGIG (reference sequence). Trimming cost V 4 bases and J 6 bases; bases outside gene matches: 7. This CDR3 has 14 residues. CDR3 bases: TGTGCCTGGACGGACAGGGGTCTAGCTCAGCCCCAGCATTTT. Protein: CAWTDRGLAQPQHF.

This clonotype was seen a handful of times. The gene calls are TRBV7-2 and TRBJ1-4, with a weak D call TRBD1 (6 bases). V was shortened by 5 bases and J by 4 bases, with 11 bases between the two germline ends. Germline values: CDR1 SGHTA, CDR2 FQGNSA. This CDR3 has 14 residues. CDR3 amino acids: CASSLTGFNEKLFF. The CDR3 coding sequence is TGTGCCAGCAGCCTTACAGGGTTTAATGAAAAACTGTTTTTT.

The table lists this clonotype with a few counts. This sequence joins TRBV25-1 and TRBJ1-4, with a weak D call TRBD1 (5 bases). CDR3 size: 15 residues. Per germline, CDR1 MGHDK and CDR2 SYGVNS. The V gene lost 4 bases and the J gene lost 4 bases, with 13 bases spanning the gap. CDR3 amino acids: CASSVGTNGNEKLFF. The DNA of the CDR3 is TGTGCCAGCAGTGTCGGGACGAATGGTAATGAAAAACTGTTTTTT.

The chain joins TRBV3-1 to TRBJ2-2; D possibly corresponds to TRBD2 (6 bases). From germline, CDR1 is LGHDT and CDR2 YNNKEL (reference sequence). The CDR3 is made up of 16 amino acids. The V end lost 3 bases, the J end lost 5 bases, and 16 bases lay between the germline ends. The CDR3 DNA reads as TGTGCCAGCAGCCAGCATGGGGGGTCCGGGACCGGGGAGCTGTTTTTT. This sequence encodes CASSQHGGSGTGELFF.

This clonotype was seen a few times. V usage is TRBV2 and J usage is TRBJ2-7, with 7 nucleotides matching TRBD1. The CDR3 has 13 amino acids. Germline CDR1 SNHLY, CDR2 FYNNEI. The J segment lost 3 bases and the V segment lost 3 bases, leaving 2 bases of the junction unmatched. CDR3 loop: CASSEGQHYEQYF. The CDR3 coding sequence is TGTGCCAGCAGTGAGGGACAGCACTACGAGCAGTACTTC.

This clonotype has a count of ten or more. The V call is TRBV5-6, the J call TRBJ1-3; tentative D call: TRBD1 (6 bases). Germline V gene data show CDR1 as SGHDT and CDR2 as YYEEEE. V was cut by 2 bases and J by 0 bases, with 9 bases left in between. This CDR3 comprises 15 residues. The CDR3: CASSFRDNSGNTIYF. CDR3 nucleotides: TGTGCCAGCAGCTTCCGGGACAACTCTGGAAACACCATATATTTT.

This chain links TRBV28 with TRBJ2-7, with 10 bases identical to TRBD2. The junction had 6 bases not matched to a gene; V was cut back by 5 bases and J by 5 bases. This CDR3 spans 14 amino acids. Germline V gene data show CDR1 as MDHEN and CDR2 as SYDVKM. The CDR3 loop reads CASSTSGGEDEQYF. CDR3 nucleotide sequence: TGTGCCAGCAGTACCAGCGGGGGGGAGGACGAGCAGTACTTC.

This clonotype was seen repeatedly, ten times or more. V gene TRBV2 combines with J gene TRBJ1-5, with D possibly TRBD1 on 5 matching bases. Trimming stripped 5 bases from V and 5 bases from J, with 13 bases between. Germline assignment: CDR1 SNHLY and CDR2 FYNNEI. The CDR3 runs 14 residues. The CDR3 nucleotides are TGTGCCAGCAGTCTCGACAGCAACGATCAGCCCCAGCATTTT. This translates into CASSLDSNDQPQHF.

This clonotype was seen at least ten times. This chain links TRBV18 with TRBJ2-7, with 7 bases identical to TRBD2. V was clipped by 3 bases and J by 6 bases; unmatched bases: 8. The CDR3 is 14 amino acids. The germline CDR1 and CDR2 sequences are KGHSH and LQKENI. This chain's CDR3 is CASSPSPGGGEQYF. The CDR3 DNA reads as TGTGCCAGCTCACCGAGCCCGGGGGGTGGCGAGCAGTACTTC.

This clonotype was seen more than once but under ten times. The chain couples TRBV27 to TRBJ1-2; possibly TRBD1 for D (5 bases). The CDR3 is 15 amino acids. The ends were cut back, 3 bases at V and 7 bases at J, with 18 bases in the middle. Germline V CDR1 and CDR2: MNHEY, SMNVEV (reference sequence). CDR3 amino acids: CASSFHRFEVGGYTF. CDR3 sequence (DNA): TGTGCCAGCAGTTTTCACAGGTTTGAAGTAGGTGGCTACACCTTC.

V usage is TRBV5-5 and J usage is TRBJ2-2; D is undetermined. The CDR3 extends over 14 amino acids. Trimming stripped 0 bases from V and 5 bases from J, with 8 bases between. Germline V gives CDR1 SGHKS, CDR2 YYEKEE (reference sequence). CDR3 in DNA: TGTGCCAGCAGCTTGGAGTGGGCGACCGGGGAGCTGTTTTTT. Protein sequence: CASSLEWATGELFF.

This clonotype appeared many times. As DNA, the CDR3 is TGTGCCAGTAGTGCCGCTGGGGGCGTGGACTATGGCTACACCTTC. This codes for CASSAAGGVDYGYTF. The chain is built from TRBV19 and TRBJ1-2, with D possibly matching TRBD1 (6 bases). Germline CDR1 and CDR2: LNHDA and SQIVND (reference sequence). The V and J ends lost 5 bases and 3 bases respectively, with 16 bases between them. The CDR3 totals 15 residues.

In its sample, this clonotype was seen a few times. Here the CDR3 DNA reads TGTGCCAGCAGCAGGGGCCACGAGCAGTACTTC. As protein: CASSRGHEQYF. The chain joins TRBV28 to TRBJ2-7; a possible D gene is TRBD1 (6 bases). V was clipped by 6 bases and J by 5 bases, with 8 bases between them. CDR1 is MDHEN and CDR2 is SYDVKM in the germline V gene. The CDR3 covers 11 residues.

This clonotype was picked up one time. This may be a read error, as it is one base from a much larger clone. The chain combines TRBV28 with TRBJ1-1, with a tentative D call TRBD1 (5 bases). V was shortened by 4 bases and J by 0 bases, with 12 bases between the two germline ends. Germline V gene data show CDR1 as MDHEN and CDR2 as SYDVKM. This CDR3 has 15 amino acids. CDR3 protein: CASSSGDGVNTEAFF. CDR3 coding DNA: TGTGCCAGCAGTTCCGGGGACGGGGTGAACACTGAAGCTTTCTTT.